This T cell receptor (beta chain) stems from a study of CD8+CD57+ T cells in acquired aplastic anemia. Individuals selected for sequencing had exhibited CD8+CD57+ cell expansion on flow cytometry. This clonotype was counted ten times or more. Its antigen is undetermined. Profiling of TCR beta VDJ combinations and CDR3 sequences used genomic DNA as template. TCRdb redid the calling of the reads with MiXCR, one entry per CDR3 protein. The profile shows around 200,000 distinct CDR3 sequences, approximately 48% of them singletons. This CDR3 is 15 amino acids long. Germline CDR1 is MNHNY and CDR2 is SVGAGI (reference sequence). J was trimmed by 3 bases and V by 7 bases; bases with no gene match: 11. Overall study findings and caveats: Patients showed no significant difference from controls in CD8+ Simpson's diversity.

V and J are TRBV6-6 and TRBJ2-7, with 8 positions matching TRBD1. The sequenced sample consisted of sorted CD4+, CD8+, or CD8+CD57+ T cells (not recorded which) from PBMCs. The sequence was obtained from a human donor with aplastic anemia. The CDR3 nucleotides are TGTGCCAGCATAGCGCCCGGGACAGGTAACTACGAGCAGTACTTC. As protein: CASIAPGTGNYEQYF.